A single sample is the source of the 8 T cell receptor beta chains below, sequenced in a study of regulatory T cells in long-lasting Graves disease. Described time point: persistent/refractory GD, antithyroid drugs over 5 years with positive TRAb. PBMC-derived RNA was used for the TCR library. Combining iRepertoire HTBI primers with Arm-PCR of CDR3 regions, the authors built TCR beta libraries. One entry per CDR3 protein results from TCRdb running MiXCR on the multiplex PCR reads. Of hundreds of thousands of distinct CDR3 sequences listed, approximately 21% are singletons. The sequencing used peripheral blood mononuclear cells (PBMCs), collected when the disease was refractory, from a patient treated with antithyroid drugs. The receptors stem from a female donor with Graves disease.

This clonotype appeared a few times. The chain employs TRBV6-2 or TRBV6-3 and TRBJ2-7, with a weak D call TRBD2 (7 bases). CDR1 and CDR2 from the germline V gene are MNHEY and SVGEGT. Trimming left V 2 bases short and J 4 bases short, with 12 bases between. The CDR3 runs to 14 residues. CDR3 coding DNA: TGTGCCAGCAGTTACGAGGGGGGGCGTTACGAGCAGTACTTC. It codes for CASSYEGGRYEQYF.

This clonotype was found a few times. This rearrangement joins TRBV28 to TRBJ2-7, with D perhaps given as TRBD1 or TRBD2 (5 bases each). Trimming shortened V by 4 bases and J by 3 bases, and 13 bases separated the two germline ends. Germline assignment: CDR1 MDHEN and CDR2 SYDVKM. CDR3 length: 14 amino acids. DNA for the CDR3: TGTGCCAGCAGTTCGTCCGGGACCCACTACGAGCAGTACTTC. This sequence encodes CASSSSGTHYEQYF. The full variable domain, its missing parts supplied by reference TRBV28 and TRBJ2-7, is DVKVTQSSRYLVKRTGEKVFLECVQDMDHENMFWYRQDPGLGLRLIYFSYDVKMKEKGDIPEGYSVSREKKERFSLILESASTNQTSMYLCASSSSGTHYEQYFGPGTRLTVT.

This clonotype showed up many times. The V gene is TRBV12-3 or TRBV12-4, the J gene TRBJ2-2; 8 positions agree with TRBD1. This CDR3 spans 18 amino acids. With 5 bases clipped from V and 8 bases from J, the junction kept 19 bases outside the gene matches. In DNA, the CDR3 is TGTGCCAGCAGTCCACCCCTCTCAGGGGGCATGGGGTCTGGGGAGCTGTTTTTT. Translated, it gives CASSPPLSGGMGSGELFF.

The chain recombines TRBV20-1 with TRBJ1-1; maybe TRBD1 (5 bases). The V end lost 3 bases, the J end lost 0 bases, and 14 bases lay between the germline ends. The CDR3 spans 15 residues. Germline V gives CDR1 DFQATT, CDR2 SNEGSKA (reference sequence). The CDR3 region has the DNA TGCAGTGCTAGTCCCCCGGGACGGATGAACACTGAAGCTTTCTTT. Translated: CSASPPGRMNTEAFF.

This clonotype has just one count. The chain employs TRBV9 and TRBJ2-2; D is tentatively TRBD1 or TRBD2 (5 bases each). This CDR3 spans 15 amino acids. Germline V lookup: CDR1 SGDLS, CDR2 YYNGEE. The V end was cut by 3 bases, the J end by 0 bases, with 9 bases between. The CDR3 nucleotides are TGTGCCAGCAGCGCTCGGGGCGCGAACACCGGGGAGCTGTTTTTT. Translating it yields CASSARGANTGELFF.

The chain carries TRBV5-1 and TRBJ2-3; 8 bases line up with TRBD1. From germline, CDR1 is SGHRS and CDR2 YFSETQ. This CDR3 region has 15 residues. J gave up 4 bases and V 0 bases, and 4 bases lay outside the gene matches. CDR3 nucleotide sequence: TGCGCCAGCAGCTTGGTACAGGGGGAGGCAGATACGCAGTATTTT. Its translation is CASSLVQGEADTQYF. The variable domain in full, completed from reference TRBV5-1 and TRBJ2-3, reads KAGVTQTPRYLIKTRGQQVTLSCSPISGHRSVSWYQQTPGQGLQFLFEYFSETQRNKGNFPGRFSGRQFSNSRSEMNVSTLELGDSALYLCASSLVQGEADTQYFGPGTRLTVL.

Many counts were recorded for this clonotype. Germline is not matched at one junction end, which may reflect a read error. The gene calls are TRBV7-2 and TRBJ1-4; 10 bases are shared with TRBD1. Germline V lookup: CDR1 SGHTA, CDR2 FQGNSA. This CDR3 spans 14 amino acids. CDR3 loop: CASSRTGGGEKLFF. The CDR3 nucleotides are TGTGCCAGCAGCCGGACAGGGGGAGGTGAAAAACTATTTTTT.

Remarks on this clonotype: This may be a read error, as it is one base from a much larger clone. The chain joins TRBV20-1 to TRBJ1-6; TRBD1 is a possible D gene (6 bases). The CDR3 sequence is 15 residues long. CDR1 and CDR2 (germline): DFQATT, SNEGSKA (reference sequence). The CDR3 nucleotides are TGCAGTGCTAGGGAGGGGGGTACCTATAATCCACCCCTCCACTTT. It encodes CSAREGGTYNPPLHF.